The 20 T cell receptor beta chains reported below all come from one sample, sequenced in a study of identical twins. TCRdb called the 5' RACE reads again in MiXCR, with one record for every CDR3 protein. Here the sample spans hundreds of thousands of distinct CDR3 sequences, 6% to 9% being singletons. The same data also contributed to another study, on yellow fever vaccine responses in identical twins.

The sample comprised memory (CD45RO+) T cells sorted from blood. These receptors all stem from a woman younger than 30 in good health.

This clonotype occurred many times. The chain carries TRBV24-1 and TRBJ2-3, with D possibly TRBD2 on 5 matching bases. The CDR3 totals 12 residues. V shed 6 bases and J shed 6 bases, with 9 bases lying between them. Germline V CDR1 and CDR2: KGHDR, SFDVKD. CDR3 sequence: CATSMTTDTQYF. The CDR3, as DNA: TGTGCCACCAGTATGACTACCGATACGCAGTATTTT.

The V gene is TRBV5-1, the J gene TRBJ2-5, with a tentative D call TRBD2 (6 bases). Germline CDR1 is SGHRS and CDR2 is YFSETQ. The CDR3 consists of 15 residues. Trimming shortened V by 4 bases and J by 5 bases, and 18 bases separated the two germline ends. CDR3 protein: CASSAGTLGGETQYF. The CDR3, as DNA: TGCGCCAGCAGCGCGGGGACGTTAGGTGGGGAGACCCAGTACTTC. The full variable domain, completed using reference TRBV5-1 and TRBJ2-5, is KAGVTQTPRYLIKTRGQQVTLSCSPISGHRSVSWYQQTPGQGLQFLFEYFSETQRNKGNFPGRFSGRQFSNSRSEMNVSTLELGDSALYLCASSAGTLGGETQYFGPGTRLLVL.

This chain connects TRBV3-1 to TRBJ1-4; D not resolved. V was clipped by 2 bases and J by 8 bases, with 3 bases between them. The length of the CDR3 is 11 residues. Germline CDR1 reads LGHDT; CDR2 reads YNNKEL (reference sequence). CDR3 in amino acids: CASSQREKLFF. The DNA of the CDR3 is TGTGCCAGCAGCCAACGAGAAAAACTGTTTTTT.

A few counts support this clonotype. CDR3 residues: CASSVGLRSGNTIYF. DNA for the CDR3: TGTGCCAGCAGTGTGGGACTTCGCTCTGGAAACACCATATATTTT. The V and J genes are TRBV12-3 or TRBV12-4 and TRBJ1-3, with a possible D match to TRBD1 (5 bases). V gave up 5 bases and J gave up 0 bases, with 11 bases separating them. The CDR3 sequence is 15 residues long.

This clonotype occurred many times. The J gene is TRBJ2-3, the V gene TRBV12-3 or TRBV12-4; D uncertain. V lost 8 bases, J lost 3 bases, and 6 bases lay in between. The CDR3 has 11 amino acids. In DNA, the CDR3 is TGTGCCAGCCGAAAGACAGATACGCAGTATTTT. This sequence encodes CASRKTDTQYF.

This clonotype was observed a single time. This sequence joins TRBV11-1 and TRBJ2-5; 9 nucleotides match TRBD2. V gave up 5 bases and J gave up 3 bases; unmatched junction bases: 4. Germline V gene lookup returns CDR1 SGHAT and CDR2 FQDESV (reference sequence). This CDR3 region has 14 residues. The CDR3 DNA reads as TGTGCCAGCAGCGGCGGACTAGCGAAAGAGACCCAGTACTTC. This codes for CASSGGLAKETQYF. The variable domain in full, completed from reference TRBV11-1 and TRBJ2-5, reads EAEVAQSPRYKITEKSQAVAFWCDPISGHATLYWYRQILGQGPELLVQFQDESVVDDSQLPKDRFSAERLKGVDSTLKIQPAELGDSAMYLCASSGGLAKETQYFGPGTRLLVL.

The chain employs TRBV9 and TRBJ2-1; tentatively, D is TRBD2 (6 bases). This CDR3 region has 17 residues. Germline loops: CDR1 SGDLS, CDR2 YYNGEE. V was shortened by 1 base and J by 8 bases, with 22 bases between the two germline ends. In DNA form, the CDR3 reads TGTGCCAGCAGCGTATCACCCCTCGCCGGGTCGGGGGATGAGCAGTTCTTC. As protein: CASSVSPLAGSGDEQFF.

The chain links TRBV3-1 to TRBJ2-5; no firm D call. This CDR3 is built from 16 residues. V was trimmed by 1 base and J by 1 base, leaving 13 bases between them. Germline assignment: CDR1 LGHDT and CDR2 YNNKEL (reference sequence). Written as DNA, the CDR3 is TGTGCCAGCAGCCAAGTCAGCCCTTCCGCCCAAGAGACCCAGTACTTC. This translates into CASSQVSPSAQETQYF.

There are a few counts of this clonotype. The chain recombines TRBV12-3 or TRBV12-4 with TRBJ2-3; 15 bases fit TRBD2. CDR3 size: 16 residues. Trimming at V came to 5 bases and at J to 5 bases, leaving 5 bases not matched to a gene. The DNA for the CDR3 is TGTGCCAGCAGTAGAGGACTAGCGGGAGGGTTAGATACGCAGTATTTT. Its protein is CASSRGLAGGLDTQYF.

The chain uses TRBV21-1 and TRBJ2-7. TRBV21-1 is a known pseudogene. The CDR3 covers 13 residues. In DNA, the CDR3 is TGTGCCAGCAGCAAGGGTAAGACCTACGAGCAGTACTTC. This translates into CASSKGKTYEQYF.

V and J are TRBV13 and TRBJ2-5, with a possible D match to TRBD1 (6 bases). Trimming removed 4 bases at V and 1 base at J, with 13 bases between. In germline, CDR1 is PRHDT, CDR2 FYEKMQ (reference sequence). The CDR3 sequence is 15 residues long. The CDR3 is CASSSQQGSQETQYF. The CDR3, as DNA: TGTGCCAGCAGCTCCCAACAGGGTAGCCAAGAGACCCAGTACTTC.

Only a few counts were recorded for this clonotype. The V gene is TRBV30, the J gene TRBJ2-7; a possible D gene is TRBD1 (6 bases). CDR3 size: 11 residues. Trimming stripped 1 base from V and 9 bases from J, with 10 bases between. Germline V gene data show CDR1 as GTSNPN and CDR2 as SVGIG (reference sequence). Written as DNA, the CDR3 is TGTGCCTGGAGTGGAGGGGGACGGCAGTACTTC. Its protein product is CAWSGGGRQYF. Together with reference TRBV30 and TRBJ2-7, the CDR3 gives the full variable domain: SQTIHQWPATLVQPVGSPLSLECTVEGTSNPNLYWYRQAAGRGLQLLFYSVGIGQISSEVPQNLSASRPQDRQFILSSKKLLLSDSGFYLCAWSGGGRQYFGPGTRLTVT.

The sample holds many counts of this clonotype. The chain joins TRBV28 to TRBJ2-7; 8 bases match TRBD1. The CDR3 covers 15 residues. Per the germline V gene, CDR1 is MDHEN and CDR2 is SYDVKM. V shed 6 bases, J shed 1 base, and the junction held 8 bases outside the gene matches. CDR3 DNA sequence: TGTGCCAGCAGACACCCGTGGACAGGGTCCTACGAGCAGTACTTC. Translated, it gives CASRHPWTGSYEQYF.

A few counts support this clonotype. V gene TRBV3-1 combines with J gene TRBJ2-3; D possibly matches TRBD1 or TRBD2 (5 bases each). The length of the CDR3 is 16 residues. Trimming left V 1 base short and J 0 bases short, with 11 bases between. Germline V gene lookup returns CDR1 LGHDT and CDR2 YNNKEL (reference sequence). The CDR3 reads CASSQGNWGSTDTQYF. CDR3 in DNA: TGTGCCAGCAGCCAAGGGAACTGGGGGAGCACAGATACGCAGTATTTT.

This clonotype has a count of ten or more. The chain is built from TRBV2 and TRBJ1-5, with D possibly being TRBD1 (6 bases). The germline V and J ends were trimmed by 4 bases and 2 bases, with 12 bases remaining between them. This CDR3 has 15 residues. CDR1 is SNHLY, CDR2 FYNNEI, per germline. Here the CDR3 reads CASSGANRGNQPQHF. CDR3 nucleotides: TGTGCCAGCAGTGGGGCGAACAGGGGCAATCAGCCCCAGCATTTT.

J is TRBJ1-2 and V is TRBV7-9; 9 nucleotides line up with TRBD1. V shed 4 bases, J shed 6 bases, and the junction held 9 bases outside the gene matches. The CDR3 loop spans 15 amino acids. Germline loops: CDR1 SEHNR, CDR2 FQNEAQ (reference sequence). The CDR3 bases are TGTGCCAGCAGCTCCAGGACAGGGGCGGGTAATGGCTACACCTTC. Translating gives CASSSRTGAGNGYTF.

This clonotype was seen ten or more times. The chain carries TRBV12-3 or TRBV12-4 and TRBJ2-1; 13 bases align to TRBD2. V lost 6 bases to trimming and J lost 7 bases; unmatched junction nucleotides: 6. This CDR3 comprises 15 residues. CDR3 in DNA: TGTGCCAGCAGGCCTACTAGCGGGAGGGGGAATGAGCAGTTCTTC. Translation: CASRPTSGRGNEQFF.

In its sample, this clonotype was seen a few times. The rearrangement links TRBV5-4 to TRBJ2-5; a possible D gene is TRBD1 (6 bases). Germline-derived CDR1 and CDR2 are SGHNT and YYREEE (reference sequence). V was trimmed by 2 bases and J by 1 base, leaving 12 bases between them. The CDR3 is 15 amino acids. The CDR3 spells CASSFGGRTQETQYF. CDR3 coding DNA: TGTGCCAGCAGCTTTGGGGGCAGGACCCAAGAGACCCAGTACTTC.

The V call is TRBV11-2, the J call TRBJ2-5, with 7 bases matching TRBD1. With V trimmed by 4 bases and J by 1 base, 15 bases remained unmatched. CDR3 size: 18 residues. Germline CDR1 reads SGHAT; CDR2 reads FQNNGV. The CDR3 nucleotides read TGTGCCAGCAGCTCCTCGGACAGGTGGCGCCCGGGCCAAGAGACCCAGTACTTC. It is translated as CASSSSDRWRPGQETQYF.

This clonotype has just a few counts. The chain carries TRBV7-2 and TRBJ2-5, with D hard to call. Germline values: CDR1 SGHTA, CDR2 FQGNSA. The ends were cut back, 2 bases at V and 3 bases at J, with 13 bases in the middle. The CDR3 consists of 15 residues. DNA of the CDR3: TGTGCCAGCAGCTTACAGAAAGGGCAGAAAGAGACCCAGTACTTC. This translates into CASSLQKGQKETQYF.